Following are 10 T cell receptor beta chains from one sample sequenced in a study of Ad26.COV2.S vaccination and SARS-CoV-2 variants. TCRdb's table, derived via immunoSEQ multiplex PCR, lists solely in-frame clones and lacks some. The data show about 460,000 clones, with about nine tenths seen just once and 1.5% to 2% held by the top ten. Sample treatment: roughly 19 received Ad26.COV2.S at low or high dose, single or two shots; about 5 received placebo; per-sample allocation not given. The investigators took samples on day 63 after the first vaccine or placebo injection. The sequenced sample was peripheral blood, obtained in a trial of Ad26.COV2.S vaccine versus placebo. These receptors all stem from a person aged 18-60 years who received the Ad26.COV2.S COVID-19 vaccine or a placebo.

The J gene is TRBJ2-5, the V gene TRBV9, with TRBD1 matching over 7 bases. The CDR3 extends over 15 amino acids. Looked up from germline, CDR1 is SGDLS and CDR2 is YYNGEE. V dropped 4 bases and J dropped 1; count of bases not matched to a gene: 7. Here the CDR3 reads CASSTRDSFQETQYF. CDR3 sequence (DNA): TGTGCCAGCAGCACCCGGGACAGCTTCCAAGAGACCCAGTACTTC.

The chain uses TRBV5-1 and TRBJ2-3, with TRBD2 matching 10 bases. The J segment lost 2 bases and the V segment lost 0 bases, leaving 3 bases of the junction unmatched. In germline, CDR1 is SGHRS, CDR2 YFSETQ. This CDR3 region has 16 residues. The DNA for the CDR3 is TGCGCCAGCAGCTTGGGCGGACTAGCGGACACAGATACGCAGTATTTT. Residues: CASSLGGLADTDTQYF.

The chain links TRBV30 to TRBJ2-7, with 7 bases that match TRBD1. CDR1 is GTSNPN and CDR2 is SVGIG in the germline V gene (reference sequence). This CDR3 has 15 amino acids. The junction had 7 bases not matched to a gene; V was cut back by 1 base and J by 1 base. CDR3 coding DNA: TGTGCCTGGAGTGCTGAAACGGGACAGTCCTACGAGCAGTACTTC. Its translation is CAWSAETGQSYEQYF.

The chain joins TRBV7-2 to TRBJ2-7, with TRBD1 matching 11 bases. Germline assignment: CDR1 SGHTA and CDR2 FQGNSA. Trimming removed 5 bases from V and 3 bases from J; junction bases left unmatched: 3. There are 14 residues in the CDR3. The CDR3 reads CASSRDRGDYEQYF. The CDR3 DNA follows: TGTGCCAGCAGCAGGGACAGGGGGGACTACGAGCAGTACTTC.

This clone appeared a single time. The chain carries TRBV28 and TRBJ1-2; no definite D call. Germline assignment: CDR1 MDHEN and CDR2 SYDVKM. V gave up 3 bases and J gave up 8 bases, with 19 bases separating them. The CDR3 runs 15 residues. This chain's CDR3 is CASSLGIIMSRGYTF. The CDR3, as DNA: TGTGCCAGCAGTTTGGGGATTATTATGAGTAGAGGCTACACCTTC.

CDR3 region: CASSYTRAEAYF. The CDR3 DNA reads TGTGCCAGCAGTTACACCCGCGCGGAAGCTTACTTC. The V gene is TRBV6-6, the J gene TRBJ2-5; no clear D. The germline V gene encodes CDR1 MNHNY and CDR2 SVGAGI (reference sequence). CDR3 length: 12 residues. The V end was cut by 2 bases, the J end by 14 bases, with 15 bases between.

The chain employs TRBV9 and TRBJ2-1, with D perhaps TRBD2 (6 bases). The CDR3 totals 13 residues. The V end lost 4 bases, the J end lost 9 bases, and 14 bases lay between the germline ends. Germline CDR1 and CDR2: SGDLS and YYNGEE. The CDR3 DNA reads TGTGCCAGCAGCTCCCGTCTCGGGGGTGAGCAGTTCTTC. As protein: CASSSRLGGEQFF.

The chain recombines TRBV15 with TRBJ2-1, with 8 bases fitting TRBD1. The germline V gene has CDR1 LNHNV and CDR2 YYDKDF (reference sequence). There are 15 residues in the CDR3. The trim removed 7 bases at V and 5 bases at J, leaving 10 bases unmatched. CDR3 sequence reads: CATKEQGAADNEQFF. The CDR3 DNA reads as TGTGCCACCAAAGAGCAGGGGGCTGCGGACAATGAGCAGTTCTTC.

V usage is TRBV2 and J usage is TRBJ1-4; D unclear. CDR1 SNHLY and CDR2 FYNNEI come from the germline V gene. V shed 6 bases and J shed 5 bases, with 13 bases lying between them. CDR3 length equals 14 residues. In DNA form, the CDR3 reads TGTGCCAGCAGGAGGGAGCCGACGAATGAAAAACTGTTTTTT. This sequence encodes CASRREPTNEKLFF.

The rearrangement links TRBV27 to TRBJ1-1, with 9 bases lining up with TRBD1. Germline assignment: CDR1 MNHEY and CDR2 SMNVEV (reference sequence). The CDR3 sequence is 13 residues long. V was pared by 3 bases and J by 4 bases, with 0 bases of the junction left unmatched. The CDR3 loop is CASSLDRGTEAFF. CDR3 nucleotide sequence: TGTGCCAGCAGTTTGGACAGGGGCACTGAAGCTTTCTTT.